The 21 T cell receptor beta chains below all came from one sample that was sequenced in a study of blood T cell repertoires in COVID-19. The data were produced by immunoSEQ multiplex PCR, yet TCRdb's version contains in-frame clones alone and is incomplete. The sample includes a few hundred thousand clones, around 90% seen only once; the top ten take roughly 2.2%. The material sequenced was peripheral blood. The receptors shown here come from a woman aged 55-75 years with COVID-19, enrolled during active disease.

The chain is built from TRBV28 and TRBJ2-3, with D tentatively TRBD1 (6 bases). Between the trimmed V and J ends, which lost 3 bases and 5 bases, there was a span of 18 bases. Germline CDR1 MDHEN, CDR2 SYDVKM. This CDR3 has 16 residues. CDR3 coding DNA: TGTGCCAGCAGTTTCCCCAGGGGCCCCGCGGGAGATACGCAGTATTTT. Translation gives CASSFPRGPAGDTQYF.

This clone was observed once. This chain uses TRBV7-9 with TRBJ2-3, with D uncertain. Germline V gives CDR1 SEHNR, CDR2 FQNEAQ (reference sequence). The CDR3 has 12 residues. V was cut by 3 bases and J by 3 bases, with 4 bases left in between. CDR3 coding DNA: TGTGCCAGCAGCTTCAGGACAGATACGCAGTATTTT. This sequence encodes CASSFRTDTQYF.

CDR3 in amino acids: CASSSPRGAFF. In DNA, the CDR3 is TGTGCCAGCAGCTCCCCCCGAGGAGCTTTCTTT. J is TRBJ1-1 and V is TRBV11-1; no clear D. Germline-derived CDR1 and CDR2 are SGHAT and FQDESV (reference sequence). The V gene lost 4 bases and the J gene lost 10 bases, with 10 bases spanning the gap. The CDR3 consists of 11 residues.

This chain joins TRBV11-2 and TRBJ2-1, with 10 positions matching TRBD2. The CDR3 loop spans 16 amino acids. CDR1 is SGHAT, CDR2 FQNNGV, per germline. The V and J ends lost 5 bases and 8 bases, in that order; junction bases with no gene match: 12. As DNA, the CDR3 is TGTGCCAGCAGCCCTCCCCCCCAGCGGGGGGGTGATGAGCAGTTCTTC. This translates into CASSPPPQRGGDEQFF.

This clone was detected only once. The chain couples TRBV29-1 to TRBJ1-2; D gene unclear. Germline CDR1 reads SQVTM; CDR2 reads ANQGSEA. V was shortened by 5 bases and J by 6 bases, with 16 bases between the two germline ends. The CDR3 sequence is 13 residues long. In DNA form, the CDR3 reads TGCAGCGTTAAGTATGACACACCCCATGGCTACACCTTC. Its translation: CSVKYDTPHGYTF.

The rearrangement uses TRBV6-5 and TRBJ2-1, with TRBD2 matching 8 bases. CDR3 length: 15 amino acids. Germline CDR1 and CDR2: MNHEY and SVGAGI. V lost 2 bases, J lost 0 bases, and 0 bases stayed unmatched. CDR3 region: CASSYGTSSYNEQFF. The CDR3 nucleotides read TGTGCCAGCAGTTACGGGACTAGCTCCTACAATGAGCAGTTCTTC.

With respect to this clone: Within the sample, other DNA sequences also encode this same CDR3. This rearrangement joins TRBV19 to TRBJ1-1, with 9 bases identical to TRBD1. Trimming at V came to 6 bases and at J to 4 bases, leaving 3 bases not matched to a gene. The CDR3 runs to 13 residues. Germline CDR1 is LNHDA and CDR2 is SQIVND (reference sequence). Here the CDR3 DNA reads TGTGCCAGTAGCGACAGGGGGGGCACTGAAGCTTTCTTT. Protein sequence: CASSDRGGTEAFF.

The CDR3 DNA follows: TGTGCCAGCAGCTTAGTCGGATCTAGCGGGGGGCATAATGAGCAGTTCTTC. Encoded protein: CASSLVGSSGGHNEQFF. This chain links TRBV7-2 with TRBJ2-1, with 11 bases lining up with TRBD2. CDR3 length: 17 amino acids. Germline CDR1 and CDR2: SGHTA and FQGNSA. Trimming cost V 1 base and J 7 bases; bases outside gene matches: 9.

This clone was recorded a few times. The J gene is TRBJ2-5, the V gene TRBV10-3; tentatively, D is TRBD1 (6 bases). V was pared by 2 bases and J by 1 base, with 8 bases between. Germline CDR1 and CDR2: ENHRY and SYGVKD. CDR3 length: 14 residues. CDR3 in DNA: TGTGCCATCAGTGAGGGACAGCTCCAAGAGACCCAGTACTTC. Translating gives CAISEGQLQETQYF.

The J gene is TRBJ1-2, the V gene TRBV19, with D perhaps TRBD1 (5 bases). The V end was cut by 7 bases, the J end by 2 bases, with 20 bases between. This CDR3 region has 16 residues. Germline V gene sequence: CDR1 LNHDA, CDR2 SQIVND (reference sequence). CDR3 sequence (DNA): TGTGCCAGTAAGACCCTCGACAGACCAATCAACTATGGCTACACCTTC. Its translation: CASKTLDRPINYGYTF.

The V call is TRBV5-5, the J call TRBJ2-7; tentative D call: TRBD2 (5 bases). Trimming shortened V by 4 bases and J by 2 bases, and 7 bases separated the two germline ends. The CDR3 loop spans 12 amino acids. CDR1 is SGHKS and CDR2 is YYEKEE in the germline V gene (reference sequence). CDR3 in DNA: TGTGCCAGCAGCGTCGGGGCCTACGAGCAGTACTTC. Translating it yields CASSVGAYEQYF.

The chain joins TRBV5-4 to TRBJ1-1; 8 positions agree with TRBD1. The CDR3 covers 13 residues. The J segment lost 7 bases and the V segment lost 4 bases, leaving 6 bases of the junction unmatched. Germline CDR1 and CDR2: SGHNT and YYREEE (reference sequence). CDR3 region: CASSGGQVVEAFF. The CDR3 nucleotides are TGTGCCAGCAGCGGGGGACAGGTGGTTGAAGCTTTCTTT.

The chain recombines TRBV5-6 with TRBJ1-2; 8 nucleotides align to TRBD1. Germline V gene data show CDR1 as SGHDT and CDR2 as YYEEEE. Trimming at V came to 7 bases and at J to 4 bases, leaving 3 bases not matched to a gene. The CDR3 sequence is 12 residues long. The chain's CDR3 is CASGQGVYGYTF. In DNA form, the CDR3 reads TGTGCCAGCGGACAGGGCGTCTATGGCTACACCTTC.

This clone was detected only once. The chain couples TRBV14 to TRBJ1-1, with no clear D. The ends were cut back, 4 bases at V and 6 bases at J, with 6 bases in the middle. CDR1 SGHDN and CDR2 FVKESK come from the germline V gene. The CDR3 totals 11 residues. CDR3 in amino acids: CASSRLSEAFF. The CDR3, as DNA: TGTGCCAGCAGCCGGCTCTCTGAAGCTTTCTTT.

CDR3 loop: CASSFRLAGTTDTQYF. The CDR3 region has the DNA TGCGCCAGCAGCTTTCGACTAGCGGGGACCACAGATACGCAGTATTTT. The V and J genes are TRBV5-1 and TRBJ2-3; 11 positions match TRBD2. Germline CDR1 is SGHRS and CDR2 is YFSETQ. V was pared by 2 bases and J by 2 bases, with 4 bases of the junction left unmatched. CDR3 size: 16 residues.

The gene calls are TRBV7-9 and TRBJ2-3; D may be TRBD2 (6 bases). Trimming removed 1 base from V and 5 bases from J, with 10 bases in between. CDR1 SEHNR and CDR2 FQNEAQ come from the germline V gene (reference sequence). The CDR3 spans 14 residues. Written as DNA, the CDR3 is TGTGCCAGCAGCTTAGGACTAGATATAGATACGCAGTATTTT. It yields the protein CASSLGLDIDTQYF. The full variable domain, rest sourced from reference TRBV7-9 and TRBJ2-3, is DTGVSQNPRHKITKRGQNVTFRCDPISEHNRLYWYRQTLGQGPEFLTYFQNEAQLEKSRLLSDRFSAERPKGSFSTLEIQRTEQGDSAMYLCASSLGLDIDTQYFGPGTRLTVL.

The table lists this clone with a count of one. The chain uses TRBV13 and TRBJ1-2, with 7 bases lining up with TRBD1. Trimming cost V 0 bases and J 0 bases; bases outside gene matches: 7. The CDR3 runs 17 residues. The germline CDR1 and CDR2 sequences are PRHDT and FYEKMQ (reference sequence). In DNA form, the CDR3 reads TGTGCCAGCAGCTTAGGTGGGACAGAAGCCTCTAACTATGGCTACACCTTC. Its protein is CASSLGGTEASNYGYTF.

Only one count was recorded for this clone. The chain combines TRBV18 with TRBJ1-1, with D perhaps TRBD1 (5 bases). Deletions cut 2 bases from V and 8 bases from J, with 15 bases between. The CDR3 length is 14 residues. Germline values: CDR1 KGHSH, CDR2 LQKENI. DNA for the CDR3: TGTGCCAGCTCACCAGGGAGGGGAACTGGGGAAGCTTTCTTT. Amino acid sequence: CASSPGRGTGEAFF. Complete variable domain (other parts from reference TRBV18 and TRBJ1-1): NAGVMQNPRHLVRRRGQEARLRCSPMKGHSHVYWYRQLPEEGLKFMVYLQKENIIDESGMPKERFSAEFPKEGPSILRIQQVVRGDSAAYFCASSPGRGTGEAFFGQGTRLTVV.

The chain has TRBV6-2 or TRBV6-3 and TRBJ1-2, with 7 nucleotides matching TRBD1. The V segment lost 6 bases and the J segment 4 bases; nucleotides outside the gene matches: 8. CDR1 and CDR2 from the germline V gene are MNHEY and SVGEGT. This CDR3 is 14 amino acids long. CDR3 amino acids: CASSPGRGIYGYTF. In DNA form, the CDR3 reads TGTGCCAGCAGCCCCGGCAGGGGGATCTATGGCTACACCTTC.

The chain has TRBV6-5 and TRBJ1-1; TRBD1 matches 12 bases. Germline lookup yields CDR1 MNHEY and CDR2 SVGAGI. The trim removed 6 bases at V and 10 bases at J, leaving 6 bases unmatched. CDR3 length: 13 amino acids. CDR3 sequence: CASSAGQGARAFF. The CDR3 DNA reads TGTGCCAGCAGCGCGGGACAGGGGGCGAGAGCTTTCTTT.

The chain couples TRBV7-3 to TRBJ2-3; 9 bases line up with TRBD1. CDR3 size: 16 residues. Per the germline V gene, CDR1 is SGHTA and CDR2 is FQGTGA. V lost 6 bases, J lost 5 bases, and 12 bases stayed unmatched. The CDR3 reads CASSLTDRGLRDTQYF. CDR3 DNA: TGTGCCAGCAGTTTGACGGACAGGGGTTTGAGAGATACGCAGTATTTT.